Listed here are 17 T cell receptor beta chains from one sample, sequenced in a study of blood T cell repertoires in COVID-19 (dated by TCRdb to about 2020). The library came from the immunoSEQ multiplex PCR assay. This is the immuneACCESS table as TCRdb keeps it, with only in-frame sequences that have V and J called. A part of the clones is gone; compared with another copy, unresolved V genes explain less than half, and the rest is unexplained. The sample includes some 490,000 clones, with about 85% observed a single time. The ten largest clones take up around 7.9% of the sample. Input material: PBMCs or T cells enriched from blood (not recorded which). These receptors were collected from an older woman who had recovered from COVID-19.

The chain carries TRBV4-1 and TRBJ1-2; D gene uncertain. Germline V gene sequence: CDR1 MGHRA, CDR2 YSYEKL. CDR3 length: 15 residues. V was shortened by 4 bases and J by 3 bases, with 15 bases between the two germline ends. The CDR3 nucleotides read TGCGCCAGCAGCCCTTTTGTGGTATCAGACTATGGCTACACCTTC. It encodes CASSPFVVSDYGYTF.

This clone appeared a single time. V usage is TRBV19 and J usage is TRBJ1-5; D is undetermined. The CDR3 runs 15 residues. The germline V gene encodes CDR1 LNHDA and CDR2 SQIVND (reference sequence). Trimming removed 3 bases at V and 2 bases at J, with 11 bases between. CDR3 bases: TGTGCCAGTAGTATGGATTACCGGGGCAATCAGCCCCAGCATTTT. Protein product: CASSMDYRGNQPQHF.

V usage is TRBV2 and J usage is TRBJ1-1; 9 bases match TRBD1. The CDR3 runs 13 residues. Germline lookup yields CDR1 SNHLY and CDR2 FYNNEI. Trimming removed 7 bases from V and 5 bases from J; junction bases left unmatched: 5. CDR3 residues: CASIQGAHTEAFF. The CDR3 DNA sequence: TGTGCCAGCATACAGGGGGCGCATACTGAAGCTTTCTTT.

This clone came up once. This chain joins TRBV3-1 (or the pseudogene TRBV3-2) and TRBJ2-7, with a possible D match to TRBD1 (6 bases). Germline V gene lookup returns CDR1 LGHDT and CDR2 YNNKEL (reference sequence). The CDR3 loop spans 17 amino acids. V was pared by 0 bases and J by 3 bases, with 18 bases between. In DNA, the CDR3 is TGTGCCAGCAGCCAAGAACTAAGGACAGCCCTTTACTACGAGCAGTACTTC. The encoded protein is CASSQELRTALYYEQYF.

This chain links TRBV2 with TRBJ2-2; 7 nucleotides agree with TRBD1. CDR1 is SNHLY and CDR2 is FYNNEI in the germline V gene. This CDR3 has 15 amino acids. V was pared by 6 bases and J by 0 bases, with 4 bases of the junction left unmatched. The chain's CDR3 is CASRRGTANTGELFF. CDR3 nucleotides: TGTGCCAGCAGAAGAGGGACAGCGAACACCGGGGAGCTGTTTTTT.

In the case of this clone: Other DNA sequences in this specimen translate into the identical CDR3. V gene TRBV18 combines with J gene TRBJ2-3; the D gene is possibly TRBD2 (6 bases). The V gene's germline CDR1 is KGHSH and CDR2 LQKENI. The CDR3 is 15 amino acids. V was cut by 3 bases and J by 0 bases, with 10 bases left in between. DNA for the CDR3: TGTGCCAGCTCACCGCGCGGGGTTAGCACAGATACGCAGTATTTT. Translation: CASSPRGVSTDTQYF.

This sequence joins TRBV5-4 and TRBJ1-1; maybe TRBD1 (5 bases). CDR1 is SGHNT and CDR2 is YYREEE in the germline V gene (reference sequence). CDR3 length: 15 amino acids. The ends were cut back, 0 bases at V and 1 base at J, with 10 bases in the middle. This CDR3 reads CASSLDSRGNTEAFF. The CDR3 bases are TGTGCCAGCAGCTTGGACTCTAGGGGGAACACTGAAGCTTTCTTT.

The chain links TRBV3-1 (or the pseudogene TRBV3-2) to TRBJ2-1; D is unresolved. V lost 3 bases to trimming and J lost 0 bases, with 6 bases between them. Germline values: CDR1 LGHDT, CDR2 YNNKEL (reference sequence). The CDR3 covers 14 residues. The CDR3 DNA reads as TGTGCCAGCAGCCAGAGGAGCTCCTACAATGAGCAGTTCTTC. It is translated as CASSQRSSYNEQFF.

The chain links TRBV6-4 to TRBJ1-5; no definite D call. The ends were cut back, 0 bases at V and 0 bases at J, with 18 bases in the middle. This CDR3 comprises 19 residues. Per the germline V gene, CDR1 is MRHNA and CDR2 is SNTAGT. CDR3 sequence (DNA): TGTGCCAGCAGTGACTCGAGACACAGTAGGACTTATAGCAATCAGCCCCAGCATTTT. Translated: CASSDSRHSRTYSNQPQHF.

This rearrangement joins TRBV12-5 to TRBJ2-1; possibly TRBD1 for D (6 bases). Germline V lookup: CDR1 LGHNT, CDR2 FRNRAP. CDR3 size: 15 residues. Trimming took 5 bases from V and 0 from J, leaving 11 bases between them. CDR3 bases: TGTGCTAGTGGTCCTGGACAGACCTCCTACAATGAGCAGTTCTTC. This translates into CASGPGQTSYNEQFF. Full variable domain (rest looked up from reference TRBV12-5 and TRBJ2-1): DARVTQTPRHKVTEMGQEVTMRCQPILGHNTVFWYRQTMMQGLELLAYFRNRAPLDDSGMPKDRFSAEMPDATLATLKIQPSEPRDSAVYFCASGPGQTSYNEQFFGPGTRLTVL.

The rearrangement uses TRBV19 and TRBJ1-3; 12 bases fit TRBD1. CDR1 LNHDA and CDR2 SQIVND come from the germline V gene (reference sequence). V was pared by 9 bases and J by 4 bases, with 4 bases of the junction left unmatched. The CDR3 spans 14 residues. The CDR3 DNA sequence: TGTGCCAGCTGGGACAGGGGGCAAGGAAACACCATATATTTT. Translating it yields CASWDRGQGNTIYF.

This clone was found a few times. This sequence joins TRBV4-1 and TRBJ2-7; D is perhaps TRBD2 (5 bases). The CDR3 covers 15 residues. The V end was cut by 0 bases, the J end by 2 bases, with 11 bases between. Germline CDR1 reads MGHRA; CDR2 reads YSYEKL. The CDR3 sequence: CASSQDTGSPYEQYV. DNA for the CDR3: TGCGCCAGCAGCCAAGATACGGGGTCCCCCTACGAGCAGTACGTC.

This clone was recorded only once. CDR3 residues: CSASGVAGVTLSTDTQYF. The CDR3 coding sequence is TGCAGTGCTAGTGGTGTGGCGGGGGTTACTCTTAGCACAGATACGCAGTATTTT. V usage is TRBV20-1 and J usage is TRBJ2-3; 7 bases are shared with TRBD2. The V gene's germline CDR1 is DFQATT and CDR2 SNEGSKA (reference sequence). The CDR3 length is 18 residues. Germline trimming cut 3 bases from V and 0 bases from J; bases unmatched to any gene: 15.

Details on this clone: The same CDR3 can be traced to other DNA sequences in this sample. The V and J genes are TRBV5-1 and TRBJ1-3, with 9 bases aligning to TRBD1. The CDR3 spans 14 residues. CDR1 is SGHRS, CDR2 YFSETQ, per germline. Trimming at V came to 5 bases and at J to 0 bases, leaving 0 bases not matched to a gene. CDR3 sequence: CASRTGGSGNTIYF. CDR3 in DNA: TGCGCCAGCAGGACAGGGGGCTCTGGAAACACCATATATTTT.

This chain links TRBV6-6 with TRBJ1-1; no clear D. V was trimmed by 7 bases and J by 1 base, leaving 13 bases between them. The CDR3 has 14 residues. Germline CDR1 MNHNY, CDR2 SVGAGI (reference sequence). Here the CDR3 DNA reads TGTGCCAGCAATCGACGGGGTTCGAACACTGAAGCTTTCTTT. Its protein product is CASNRRGSNTEAFF.

The chain carries TRBV11-2 and TRBJ2-1; 13 bases align to TRBD2. The CDR3 consists of 16 residues. Unmatched junction bases numbered 3, after V lost 4 bases and J lost 3 bases. CDR1 and CDR2 (germline): SGHAT, FQNNGV. As DNA, the CDR3 is TGTGCCAGCAGCTCAACTAGCGGGGGGGGCTACAATGAGCAGTTCTTC. It yields the protein CASSSTSGGGYNEQFF.

The chain employs TRBV5-8 and TRBJ2-6; TRBD1 matches 8 bases. Looked up from germline, CDR1 is SGHTS and CDR2 is YDEGEE. V dropped 3 bases and J dropped 2; count of bases not matched to a gene: 7. The CDR3 loop spans 17 amino acids. The CDR3: CASSWDRQLPGANVLTF. DNA of the CDR3: TGTGCCAGCAGCTGGGACAGGCAACTACCTGGGGCCAACGTCCTGACTTTC.